The present entry profiles one T cell receptor beta chain with its context. Its antigen is unknown. The data derive from a study of regulatory T cells in long-lasting Graves disease. The wider study: The criterion for persistent Graves' disease was over 5 years of antithyroid drugs with positive TSH receptor antibodies. Findings and limits, study-wide: Preferential use of TRBV28, TRBJ1-2 and TRBJ2-5 was seen in persistent disease.

In building TCR beta libraries, iRepertoire HTBI primers were used together with Arm-PCR of CDR3 regions. TCRdb reanalysed the multiplex PCR reads using MiXCR and keeps one entry per CDR3 protein. The sample lists under 450,000 distinct CDR3 sequences, 20% to 25% occurring once. Time point in this sample: persistent/refractory GD, antithyroid drugs over 5 years with positive TRAb. PBMCs were the source of the RNA used for TCR sequencing. Patients were from an endocrinology department in Xi'an, China. A blood draw put 8.5 to 10 milliliters of peripheral blood into EDTA tubes. The CDR3 has 12 residues. The germline V gene encodes CDR1 MGHDK and CDR2 SYGVNS. The V and J ends lost 1 base and 11 bases respectively, with 8 bases between them.

The chain couples TRBV25-1 to TRBJ1-4; unclear D gene. The starting material was peripheral blood mononuclear cells (PBMCs), obtained when the disease was refractory, from a patient treated with antithyroid drugs. The TCR was taken from a female donor with Graves disease. The CDR3 bases are TGTGCCAGCAGTGAATGGACGGGGAAACTGTTTTTT. Translation gives CASSEWTGKLFF.